This is a list of T cell receptor beta chains from one sample in a study of CD8+CD57+ T cells in acquired aplastic anemia. Using its own MiXCR run on the reads, TCRdb lists one record per CDR3 protein. Found here are about 160,000 distinct CDR3 sequences, over 70% of them singletons; the top ten hold 35% to 60%. The sequencing sample was made of sorted CD4+, CD8+, or CD8+CD57+ T cells (not recorded which) from PBMCs. These receptor sequences come from a human donor with aplastic anemia. Both conserved end residues are part of each CDR3. Fields, in order: J gene, clone size, D gene, V gene, CDR3 protein, CDR3 DNA. D genes are given only for firm matches. Some rows mark clone size as missing; the rest say once, few, many or name a class of expanded clone.

>TRBJ2-2|.|.|TRBV10-3
CASSIQGGGSGELFF
TGTGCCAGTAGTATCCAGGGGGGGGGCTCCGGGGAGCTGTTTTTT
>TRBJ1-2|few|.|TRBV20-1
CSARSAQGGGYTF
TGCAGTGCTAGATCCGCACAGGGAGGTGGCTACACCTTC
>TRBJ1-5|.|.|TRBV20-1
CSARGQGNQPQHF
TGCAGTGCTAGGGGTCAGGGGAATCAGCCCCAGCATTTT
>TRBJ2-7|.|.|TRBV19
CASGAAAGYEQYF
TGTGCCAGTGGGGCCGCGGCGGGCTACGAGCAGTACTTC
>TRBJ2-7|.|TRBD1|TRBV2
CASTPTGTGSSEQYF
TGTGCCAGCACTCCCACTGGGACAGGGTCAAGCGAGCAGTACTTC
>TRBJ2-7|.|TRBD1|TRBV10-1
CASTKGTEHYEQYF
TGCGCCAGCACCAAGGGGACAGAGCACTACGAGCAGTACTTC
>TRBJ2-3|.|TRBD2|TRBV4-2
CASSPPGGGFTDTQYF
TGTGCCAGCAGCCCTCCTGGCGGGGGTTTCACAGATACGCAGTATTTT
>TRBJ2-1|.|.|TRBV10-2
CASIAGAGRNNEQFF
TGCGCCAGCATCGCCGGGGCAGGGAGGAACAATGAGCAGTTCTTC
>TRBJ1-2|.|.|TRBV6-1
CASIAGPSYGYTF
TGTGCCAGCATTGCGGGACCTTCCTATGGCTACACCTTC
>TRBJ1-5|.|.|TRBV10-3
CAISSTDSNQPQHF
TGTGCCATCAGTTCGACGGATAGCAATCAGCCCCAGCATTTT
>TRBJ2-3|.|.|TRBV19
CASSGQTWDTQYF
TGTGCCAGTAGTGGCCAGACCTGGGATACGCAGTATTTT
>TRBJ2-7|.|TRBD2|TRBV10-3
CAISEHREGANEQYF
TGTGCCATCAGTGAGCATCGGGAGGGAGCGAACGAGCAGTACTTC
>TRBJ2-2|once|.|TRBV7-6
CASSLIVNTGELFF
TGTGCCAGCAGCTTAATAGTGAACACCGGGGAGCTGTTTTTT
>TRBJ2-1|.|.|TRBV5-1
CASSEAGNEQFF
TGCGCCAGCAGCGAGGCCGGCAATGAGCAGTTCTTC
>TRBJ2-3|.|TRBD2|TRBV5-1
CASTPPLAGRTDTQYF
TGCGCCAGCACCCCACCCCTAGCGGGGAGGACAGATACGCAGTATTTT
>TRBJ2-2|.|.|TRBV19
CASSIDRVELFF
TGTGCCAGTAGTATAGATAGAGTGGAGCTGTTTTTT
>TRBJ2-1|once|.|TRBV6-5
CASSLKGHEQFF
TGTGCCAGCAGTTTGAAGGGTCATGAGCAGTTCTTC
>TRBJ2-1|.|.|TRBV20-1
CSANKAGGNEQFF
TGCAGTGCTAACAAAGCAGGGGGGAATGAGCAGTTCTTC
>TRBJ2-2|few|TRBD2|TRBV7-3
CASSLAGGAGELFF
TGTGCCAGCAGCCTAGCGGGGGGTGCCGGGGAGCTGTTTTTT
>TRBJ1-1|few|.|TRBV5-5
CASSLWEGGTEAFF
TGTGCCAGCAGCTTGTGGGAAGGTGGGACTGAAGCTTTCTTT
>TRBJ2-1|few|.|TRBV10-3
CAISGGARLDF
TGTGCCATCAGTGGCGGGGCCCGGCTAGACTTC
>TRBJ2-3|.|TRBD1|TRBV5-5
CASSLQGARTDTQYF
TGTGCCAGCAGCTTACAGGGGGCCCGCACAGATACGCAGTATTTT
>TRBJ2-1|.|TRBD2|TRBV20-1
CSARRTSGSYNEQFF
TGCAGTGCTAGGAGGACTAGCGGGTCCTACAATGAGCAGTTCTTC
>TRBJ2-1|.|.|TRBV7-7
CASSLDVTTNEQFF
TGTGCTAGCAGCTTAGACGTGACGACCAATGAGCAGTTCTTC
>TRBJ2-7|.|TRBD1|TRBV5-5
CASSQVGQVLSYEQYF
TGTGCCAGCAGCCAAGTCGGACAGGTCCTCTCCTACGAGCAGTACTTC
>TRBJ2-5|few|TRBD1|TRBV10-3
CAISVGQITLQETQYF
TGTGCCATCAGTGTGGGACAGATAACCCTCCAAGAGACCCAGTACTTC
>TRBJ1-6|.|TRBD1|TRBV20-1
CSARDQNLGDRDSPLHF
TGCAGTGCTAGAGACCAGAACCTAGGGGACAGGGATTCACCCCTCCACTTT
>TRBJ2-7|few|.|TRBV7-8
CASSLAAGASVEQYF
TGTGCCAGCAGCTTAGCTGCAGGGGCGTCGGTTGAGCAGTACTTC
>TRBJ1-6|.|TRBD1|TRBV7-2
CASSSSGTGGSPLHF
TGTGCCAGCAGCTCCTCCGGGACAGGGGGTTCACCCCTCCACTTT
>TRBJ2-2|.|.|TRBV10-3
CAISDAGAEFANTGELFF
TGTGCCATCAGTGATGCGGGGGCCGAGTTCGCGAACACCGGGGAGCTGTTTTTT
>TRBJ2-2|.|.|TRBV20-1
CSAPRAGIRDTGELFF
TGCAGTGCTCCACGGGCGGGGATACGGGACACCGGGGAGCTGTTTTTT
>TRBJ1-5|.|.|TRBV29-1
CSVADTTNQPQHF
TGCAGCGTCGCGGACACGACAAATCAGCCCCAGCATTTT
>TRBJ2-7|.|.|TRBV14
CASSQAGLRAEQYF
TGTGCCAGCAGCCAAGCTGGCCTAAGGGCCGAGCAGTACTTC
>TRBJ2-2|.|.|TRBV7-2
CASSLVGAGELFF
TGTGCCAGCAGCTTAGTAGGGGCCGGGGAGCTGTTTTTT
>TRBJ1-4|once|TRBD1|TRBV10-1
CASSRGRDEKLFF
TGCGCCAGCAGCAGGGGGCGTGATGAAAAACTGTTTTTT
>TRBJ1-6|once|TRBD1|TRBV4-3
CASSLSDRGYSPLHF
TGCGCCAGCAGCCTATCAGACAGGGGGTATTCACCCCTCCACTTT
>TRBJ2-7|.|TRBD1|TRBV7-9
CASSTTQGAKGYEQYF
TGTGCCAGCAGCACAACACAGGGGGCGAAGGGCTACGAGCAGTACTTC
>TRBJ1-6|.|TRBD1|TRBV5-1
CASSLLDRDQFPLHF
TGTGCCAGCAGCTTGTTGGACAGGGACCAATTCCCCCTCCACTTT
>TRBJ2-1|once|TRBD2|TRBV10-3
CAISGPNSGLAGGLAYNEQFF
TGTGCCATCAGTGGACCTAATTCGGGACTAGCGGGGGGGCTCGCCTACAATGAGCAGTTCTTC
>TRBJ1-1|.|TRBD1|TRBV5-1
CASSLWGTGGTEAFF
TGCGCCAGCAGCTTGTGGGGTACAGGGGGCACTGAAGCTTTCTTT
>TRBJ2-7|.|TRBD1|TRBV7-2
CASSTTGAYEQYF
TGTGCCAGCAGCACGACAGGGGCCTACGAGCAGTACTTC
>TRBJ1-5|few|.|TRBV5-1
CASSLGDPNQPQHF
TGCGCCAGCAGCTTGGGGGATCCCAATCAGCCCCAGCATTTT
>TRBJ2-5|.|TRBD1|TRBV7-9
CASSPRPGQGETQYF
TGTGCCAGCAGCCCCCGCCCGGGACAGGGAGAGACCCAGTACTTC
>TRBJ2-5|many|.|TRBV6-2/TRBV6-3
CASRSPTGTEGTQYF
TGTGCCAGCAGGTCCCCAACCGGGACGGAGGGGACCCAGTACTTC
>TRBJ2-7|.|.|TRBV11-2
CASSFQSAGISYEQYF
TGTGCCAGCAGCTTCCAAAGCGCGGGAATAAGTTACGAGCAGTACTTC
>TRBJ2-1|.|TRBD2|TRBV10-3
CAISASSGEYNEQFF
TGTGCCATCAGTGCATCTAGCGGGGAATACAATGAGCAGTTCTTC
>TRBJ1-1|once|.|TRBV7-2
CASSLGRVPTVAFF
TGTGCCAGCAGCCTCGGTAGGGTTCCAACGGTAGCTTTCTTT
>TRBJ2-3|once|TRBD2|TRBV7-3
CASSLTSLGTDTQYF
TGTGCCAGCAGCCTGACTAGCCTAGGCACAGATACGCAGTATTTT
>TRBJ1-1|once|TRBD1|TRBV19
CASLRGATEAFF
TGTGCCAGTCTCAGGGGGGCTACTGAAGCTTTCTTT
>TRBJ1-4|.|.|TRBV24-1
CATSDWGEKLFF
TGTGCCACCAGTGATTGGGGTGAAAAACTGTTTTTT
>TRBJ2-7|.|.|TRBV3-1
CASSQDVGDEYF
TGTGCCAGCAGCCAAGACGTCGGGGATGAGTACTTC
>TRBJ2-7|.|.|TRBV19
CATQYNLGQYF
TGTGCCACCCAATACAATCTCGGGCAGTACTTC
>TRBJ2-1|.|TRBD2|TRBV2
CASRTTSGGYNEQFF
TGTGCCAGCAGGACGACTAGCGGGGGATACAATGAGCAGTTCTTC
>TRBJ2-2|.|TRBD2|TRBV15
CATSRTSGSFTGELFF
TGTGCCACCAGCAGAACTAGCGGGTCTTTTACCGGGGAGCTGTTTTTT